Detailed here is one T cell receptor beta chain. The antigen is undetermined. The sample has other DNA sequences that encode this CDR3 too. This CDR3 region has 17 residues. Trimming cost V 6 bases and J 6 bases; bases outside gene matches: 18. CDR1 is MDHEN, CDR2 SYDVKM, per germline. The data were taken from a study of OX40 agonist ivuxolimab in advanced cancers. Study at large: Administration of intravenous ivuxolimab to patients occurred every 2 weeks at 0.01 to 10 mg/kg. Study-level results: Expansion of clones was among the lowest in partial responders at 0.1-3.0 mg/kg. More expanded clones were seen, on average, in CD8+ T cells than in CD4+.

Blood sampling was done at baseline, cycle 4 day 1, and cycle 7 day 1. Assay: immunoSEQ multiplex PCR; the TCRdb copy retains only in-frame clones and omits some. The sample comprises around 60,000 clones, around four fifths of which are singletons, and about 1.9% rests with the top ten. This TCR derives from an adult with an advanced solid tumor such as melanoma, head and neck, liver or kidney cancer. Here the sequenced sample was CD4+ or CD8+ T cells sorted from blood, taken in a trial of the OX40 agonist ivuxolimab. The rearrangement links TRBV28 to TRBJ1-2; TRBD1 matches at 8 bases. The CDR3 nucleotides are TGTGCCAGCAGCCCTTTAGGCGACAGGGGACGAATAGATGGCTACACCTTC. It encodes CASSPLGDRGRIDGYTF.